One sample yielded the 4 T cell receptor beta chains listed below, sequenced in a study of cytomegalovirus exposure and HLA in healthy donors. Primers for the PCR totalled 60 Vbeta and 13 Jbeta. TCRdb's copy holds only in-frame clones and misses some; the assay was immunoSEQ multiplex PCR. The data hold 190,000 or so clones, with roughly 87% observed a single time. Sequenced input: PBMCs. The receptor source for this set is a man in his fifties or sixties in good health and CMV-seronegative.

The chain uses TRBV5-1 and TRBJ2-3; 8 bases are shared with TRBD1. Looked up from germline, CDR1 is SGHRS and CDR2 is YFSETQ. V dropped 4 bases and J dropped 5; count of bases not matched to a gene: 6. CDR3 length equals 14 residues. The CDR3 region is CASSNGQGKDTQYF. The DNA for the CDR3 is TGCGCCAGCAGCAACGGACAGGGAAAAGATACGCAGTATTTT.

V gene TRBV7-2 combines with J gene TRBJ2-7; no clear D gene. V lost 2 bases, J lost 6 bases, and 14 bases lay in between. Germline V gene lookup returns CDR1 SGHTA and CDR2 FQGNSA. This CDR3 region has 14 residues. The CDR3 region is CASSLTIAGLEQYF. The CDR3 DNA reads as TGTGCCAGCAGCTTAACGATAGCTGGTCTCGAGCAGTACTTC.

CDR3 region: CASSLLKRGSDEQFF. In DNA, the CDR3 is TGTGCCAGCAGCTTGCTCAAGCGGGGAAGCGATGAGCAGTTCTTC. This sequence joins TRBV5-4 and TRBJ2-1; 7 nucleotides line up with TRBD2. Germline assignment: CDR1 SGHNT and CDR2 YYREEE (reference sequence). This CDR3 is 15 amino acids long. The V segment lost 1 base and the J segment 8 bases; nucleotides outside the gene matches: 9.

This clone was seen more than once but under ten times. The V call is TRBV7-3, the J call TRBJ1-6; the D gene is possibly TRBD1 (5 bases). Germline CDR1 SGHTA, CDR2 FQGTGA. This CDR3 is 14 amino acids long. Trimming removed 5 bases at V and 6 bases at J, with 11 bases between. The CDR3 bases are TGTGCCAGCAGCCTGTCGGGGGGTAATTCACCCCTCCACTTT. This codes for CASSLSGGNSPLHF.